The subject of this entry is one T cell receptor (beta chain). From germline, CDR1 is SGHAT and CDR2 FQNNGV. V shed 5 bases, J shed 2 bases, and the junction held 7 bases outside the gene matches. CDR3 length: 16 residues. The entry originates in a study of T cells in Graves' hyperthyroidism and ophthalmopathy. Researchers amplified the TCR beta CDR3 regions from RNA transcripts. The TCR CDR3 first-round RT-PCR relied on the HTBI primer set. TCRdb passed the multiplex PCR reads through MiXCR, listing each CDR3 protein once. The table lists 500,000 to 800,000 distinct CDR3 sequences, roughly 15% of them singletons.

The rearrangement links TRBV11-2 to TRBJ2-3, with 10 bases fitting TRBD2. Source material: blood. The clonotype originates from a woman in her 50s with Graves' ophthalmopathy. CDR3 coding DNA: TGTGCCAGCAGCGTAACTAGCGGGGTGAACACAGATACGCAGTATTTT. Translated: CASSVTSGVNTDTQYF.